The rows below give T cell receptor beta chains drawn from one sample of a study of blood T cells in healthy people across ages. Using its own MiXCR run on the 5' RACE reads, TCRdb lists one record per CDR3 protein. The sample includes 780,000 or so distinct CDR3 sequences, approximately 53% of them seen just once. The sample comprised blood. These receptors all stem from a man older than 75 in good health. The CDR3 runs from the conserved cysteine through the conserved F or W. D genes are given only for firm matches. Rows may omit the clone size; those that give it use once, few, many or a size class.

DNA: TGTGCCAGCAGGATTGGGGCCCTGATGACCCAGTACTTC
CDR3: CASRIGALMTQYF
D: .
size: few
V: TRBV12-3/TRBV12-4
J: TRBJ2-5

DNA: TGCAGCGTTGAAGAATACGGCAGCCTTAGAAGGATGAACAATGAGCAGTACTTC
CDR3: CSVEEYGSLRRMNNEQYF
D: .
size: .
V: TRBV29-1
J: TRBJ2-7

DNA: TGCAGCGTTGGACCGGAGCCCCAGCATTTT
CDR3: CSVGPEPQHF
D: .
size: .
V: TRBV29-1
J: TRBJ1-5

DNA: TGTGCCAGCAGTCTCTTGGACAGGTACTCCTACGAGCAGTACTTC
CDR3: CASSLLDRYSYEQYF
D: TRBD1
size: few
V: TRBV7-2
J: TRBJ2-7

DNA: TGTGCCAGCAAAGGTAGAGGGGGGTTCACAGATACGCAGTATTTT
CDR3: CASKGRGGFTDTQYF
D: .
size: .
V: TRBV25-1
J: TRBJ2-3

DNA: TGTGCCAGGCCCCCTAGACCTAATGGCCAGTACTTC
CDR3: CARPPRPNGQYF
D: .
size: .
V: TRBV3-1
J: TRBJ2-5

DNA: TGTGCCACCAGTGATTTAAAGCTAGCGGGGTACAATGAGCAGTTCTTC
CDR3: CATSDLKLAGYNEQFF
D: TRBD2
size: few
V: TRBV24-1
J: TRBJ2-1

DNA: TGTGCCAGCAGACAGACAGGGAGGGGGACTGAAGCTTTCTTT
CDR3: CASRQTGRGTEAFF
D: TRBD1
size: once
V: TRBV7-8
J: TRBJ1-1

DNA: TGTGCCAGCAGTTACTCTAGGGACGGTCTTCGGGAGCAGTACTTC
CDR3: CASSYSRDGLREQYF
D: .
size: .
V: TRBV6-5
J: TRBJ2-4

DNA: TGTGCCAGCAGCTTTACTCGCTACGAGCAGTACTTC
CDR3: CASSFTRYEQYF
D: .
size: few
V: TRBV7-9
J: TRBJ2-7

DNA: TGTGCCAGCAGCCAAGACCCCCAGGGTTCCTACGAGCAGTACTTC
CDR3: CASSQDPQGSYEQYF
D: .
size: .
V: TRBV4-2
J: TRBJ2-7

DNA: TGTGCCAGCAGTTCCGGAGCGGGAGGGCTTGAGACCCAGTACTTC
CDR3: CASSSGAGGLETQYF
D: TRBD2
size: .
V: TRBV28
J: TRBJ2-5

DNA: TGTGCCAGCAGTCGTCGGTTAGCGGGAGGGCCGGTCCAGTACTTC
CDR3: CASSRRLAGGPVQYF
D: TRBD2
size: .
V: TRBV12-3/TRBV12-4
J: TRBJ2-5

DNA: TGCAGTGCTAGAGATGGAGGCAGGGACAATCAGCCCCAGCATTTT
CDR3: CSARDGGRDNQPQHF
D: .
size: .
V: TRBV20-1
J: TRBJ1-5

DNA: TGTGCCAGCAGCGGAGACGGGCGCACAGATACGCAGTATTTT
CDR3: CASSGDGRTDTQYF
D: .
size: few
V: TRBV9
J: TRBJ2-3

DNA: TGTGCCAGCAACTCAGGGGCTCGCGCTGAAGCTTTCTTT
CDR3: CASNSGARAEAFF
D: .
size: .
V: TRBV7-2
J: TRBJ1-1

DNA: TGCAGCGCCGGGACTAGCGCCATCAATGAGCAGTTCTTC
CDR3: CSAGTSAINEQFF
D: TRBD2
size: .
V: TRBV29-1
J: TRBJ2-1

DNA: TGTGCCAGCAGTTTTTGGCGGGAGGTCTCCAATGAGCAGTACTTC
CDR3: CASSFWREVSNEQYF
D: TRBD2
size: few
V: TRBV12-3/TRBV12-4
J: TRBJ2-7

DNA: TGCAGCGTTGCGGTGGGCCTAACTGGCTACGAGCAGTACTTC
CDR3: CSVAVGLTGYEQYF
D: .
size: .
V: TRBV29-1
J: TRBJ2-7

DNA: TGTGCCAGCAGTGAATCCCGGCCAGGGCTCTACAATGAGCAGTTCTTC
CDR3: CASSESRPGLYNEQFF
D: .
size: few
V: TRBV25-1
J: TRBJ2-1

DNA: TGCGCCAGCAGCATCGCAGGGCGGGGAGAGACCCAGTACTTC
CDR3: CASSIAGRGETQYF
D: .
size: .
V: TRBV5-1
J: TRBJ2-5

DNA: TGCAGCGTCACGGGGCTCAACGAGCAGTACTTC
CDR3: CSVTGLNEQYF
D: .
size: .
V: TRBV29-1
J: TRBJ2-7

DNA: TGTGCCAGCAGCTTAGCGGGCGGTAGCGGGGGCAATGAGCAGTTCTTC
CDR3: CASSLAGGSGGNEQFF
D: TRBD2
size: .
V: TRBV11-1
J: TRBJ2-1

DNA: TGTGCCAGCTCCCGAAGAATGGCCGGTAACGCAGATACGCAGTATTTT
CDR3: CASSRRMAGNADTQYF
D: .
size: .
V: TRBV7-2
J: TRBJ2-3

DNA: TGCAGCGTTGAAGGACTAGCGGGAGGCGAAGGGTTGGACGAGCAGTTCTTC
CDR3: CSVEGLAGGEGLDEQFF
D: TRBD2
size: .
V: TRBV29-1
J: TRBJ2-1

DNA: TGTGCCATCAGTGATTTCGGGGGGCAGTATGGCTACACCTTC
CDR3: CAISDFGGQYGYTF
D: .
size: .
V: TRBV10-3
J: TRBJ1-2

DNA: TGTGCCAGCAGCTTAAGGGACACAGGGGCTGGGGCCAACGTCCTGACTTTC
CDR3: CASSLRDTGAGANVLTF
D: TRBD1
size: .
V: TRBV7-8
J: TRBJ2-6

DNA: TGTGCCAGCAGTTACGGCGGGCTAGAGTATGGCTACACCTTC
CDR3: CASSYGGLEYGYTF
D: .
size: few
V: TRBV6-5
J: TRBJ1-2